Below, 25 T cell receptor beta chains from the same sample are listed, as sequenced in a study of blood T cells in healthy people across ages. The use of a sample-barcoded 5' primer and a J-beta primer mix characterized a second PCR of about 7 to 12 cycles. Each CDR3 protein gets one entry after TCRdb re-called the 5' RACE reads with MiXCR. The profile shows some 550,000 distinct CDR3 sequences, less than 60% of them singletons. Source material: blood. These receptors all stem from an older man in good health.

The CDR3 region has the DNA TGTGCCAGCAGCCTAACTAGCGGGAGTTTATCTGATGAGCAGTTCTTC. Protein product: CASSLTSGSLSDEQFF. This rearrangement joins TRBV3-1 to TRBJ2-1; 11 nucleotides line up with TRBD2. V was pared by 4 bases and J by 8 bases, with 10 bases of the junction left unmatched. Per the germline V gene, CDR1 is LGHDT and CDR2 is YNNKEL (reference sequence). The CDR3 spans 16 residues.

This clonotype appeared many times. This chain uses TRBV29-1 with TRBJ2-5; D is possibly TRBD1 (5 bases). CDR3 length: 12 amino acids. Trimming cost V 4 bases and J 1 base, with 7 bases left between them. Germline V gives CDR1 SQVTM, CDR2 ANQGSEA. The CDR3 nucleotides read TGCAGCGTTGGGACACTCCAAGAGACCCAGTACTTC. Translated, it gives CSVGTLQETQYF.

The chain combines TRBV5-6 with TRBJ2-1; TRBD1 matches at 7 bases. Germline V gene sequence: CDR1 SGHDT, CDR2 YYEEEE. The CDR3 is 15 amino acids. The ends lost 0 bases at V and 8 bases at J; junction bases unmatched: 8. In DNA form, the CDR3 reads TGTGCCAGCAGCTTGGCCGCACAGGGGTGGTATGAGCAGTTCTTC. It is translated as CASSLAAQGWYEQFF.

Only a few counts were recorded for this clonotype. This chain joins TRBV27 and TRBJ1-4; possibly TRBD1 for D (6 bases). Trimming shortened V by 3 bases and J by 2 bases, and 10 bases separated the two germline ends. There are 15 residues in the CDR3. Germline V CDR1 and CDR2: MNHEY, SMNVEV (reference sequence). CDR3: CASSLTGSTNEKLFF. Here the CDR3 DNA reads TGTGCCAGCAGTTTGACAGGTTCGACTAATGAAAAACTGTTTTTT.

Note on this clonotype: Relative to the germline gene, one junction end is altered; a read error may explain this. The chain is built from TRBV28 and TRBJ2-7; 11 nucleotides align to TRBD1. Germline V gene data show CDR1 as MDHEN and CDR2 as SYDVKM. This CDR3 region has 17 residues. CDR3 sequence: CARRKDRGLPSSYEQYF. CDR3 bases: TGTGCCCGCAGGAAGGACAGGGGGCTGCCGAGCTCCTACGAGCAGTACTTC.

The chain has TRBV5-1 and TRBJ2-1; 8 bases are shared with TRBD1. This CDR3 comprises 15 residues. Germline CDR1 and CDR2: SGHRS and YFSETQ. The trim removed 1 base at V and 9 bases at J, leaving 9 bases unmatched. The CDR3 here is CASSLSQGALTEQFF. CDR3 in DNA: TGCGCCAGCAGCTTGTCGCAGGGGGCTTTGACTGAGCAGTTCTTC.

This chain links TRBV11-2 with TRBJ1-1; D is possibly TRBD1 (6 bases). CDR3 length: 14 amino acids. V was clipped by 5 bases and J by 4 bases, with 14 bases between them. Germline assignment: CDR1 SGHAT and CDR2 FQNNGV. CDR3: CASSTTGWTTEAFF. CDR3 DNA: TGTGCCAGCAGCACTACAGGGTGGACCACTGAAGCTTTCTTT.

This clonotype was recorded a few times. The rearrangement uses TRBV20-1 and TRBJ2-1; 8 bases map to TRBD2. There are 15 residues in the CDR3. Germline V CDR1 and CDR2: DFQATT, SNEGSKA (reference sequence). The ends lost 6 bases at V and 7 bases at J; junction bases unmatched: 14. CDR3 region: CSAPTSVLPGNEQFF. The DNA of the CDR3 is TGCAGTGCGCCGACTAGCGTCCTCCCGGGGAATGAGCAGTTCTTC.

The chain carries TRBV7-2 and TRBJ1-1; D is unresolved. The CDR3 has 15 residues. Germline V gene lookup returns CDR1 SGHTA and CDR2 FQGNSA. Trimming removed 8 bases from V and 0 bases from J, with 16 bases in between. The chain's CDR3 is CASSRKVLVNTEAFF. The CDR3 DNA follows: TGTGCCAGCTCCCGAAAGGTTTTAGTGAACACTGAAGCTTTCTTT.

A word on this clonotype: At one end the junction does not follow the germline gene, possibly because of a read error. The chain links TRBV9 to TRBJ1-4; D remains unclear. CDR3 length: 15 amino acids. The V gene's germline CDR1 is SGDLS and CDR2 YYNGEE. CDR3 sequence: CASGVEGRFNEKLFF. CDR3 coding DNA: TGTGCCAGCGGCGTAGAGGGCCGCTTCAATGAAAAACTGTTTTTT.

This clonotype was recorded a few times. The V gene is TRBV7-6, the J gene TRBJ2-2; D perhaps matches TRBD2 (5 bases). CDR3 length equals 17 residues. V was trimmed by 0 bases and J by 3 bases, leaving 14 bases between them. Germline CDR1 SGHVS, CDR2 FNYEAQ. CDR3 DNA sequence: TGTGCCAGCAGCTTAGCTTTGTGGGAGCGGCACACCGGGGAGCTGTTTTTT. It translates to CASSLALWERHTGELFF.

J is TRBJ2-5 and V is TRBV7-9; D remains unclear. V was trimmed by 1 base and J by 0 bases, leaving 6 bases between them. The CDR3 has 14 residues. Germline V gives CDR1 SEHNR, CDR2 FQNEAQ (reference sequence). CDR3 sequence: CASSLGRNQETQYF. The CDR3 DNA is TGTGCCAGCAGCTTAGGACGTAACCAAGAGACCCAGTACTTC.

This clonotype was detected ten times or more. This chain links TRBV6-6 with TRBJ1-6; D is possibly TRBD1 (5 bases). The V end lost 7 bases, the J end lost 1 base, and 20 bases lay between the germline ends. Per germline, CDR1 MNHNY and CDR2 SVGAGI (reference sequence). The CDR3 is made up of 18 amino acids. The chain's CDR3 is CASTQGVWFGSYNSPLHF. In DNA form, the CDR3 reads TGTGCCAGCACCCAGGGTGTTTGGTTTGGGTCCTATAATTCACCCCTCCACTTT.

This clonotype was detected a few times. The chain is built from TRBV28 and TRBJ2-7; D possibly corresponds to TRBD2 (6 bases). The CDR3 spans 12 residues. Germline V gene sequence: CDR1 MDHEN, CDR2 SYDVKM. Trimming removed 10 bases at V and 6 bases at J, with 16 bases between. The CDR3 DNA follows: TGTGCCACGCGGGAAGCGGCCCTCGAGCAGTACTTC. Translating gives CATREAALEQYF.

The rearrangement uses TRBV20-1 and TRBJ1-2, with D tentatively TRBD1 (6 bases). Trimming removed 3 bases from V and 2 bases from J, with 13 bases in between. The CDR3 runs to 14 residues. Germline CDR1 is DFQATT and CDR2 is SNEGSKA (reference sequence). The CDR3 protein is CSAREGQKNYGYTF. The CDR3, as DNA: TGCAGTGCTAGGGAAGGACAGAAAAACTATGGCTACACCTTC.

The chain uses TRBV7-2 and TRBJ2-7, with D perhaps TRBD2 (6 bases). There are 14 residues in the CDR3. V was pared by 2 bases and J by 6 bases, with 14 bases between. In germline, CDR1 is SGHTA, CDR2 FQGNSA. As DNA, the CDR3 is TGTGCCAGCAGCTTACAGCCTGGAGGGAGCGAGCAGTACTTC. It translates to CASSLQPGGSEQYF.

A few counts support this clonotype. The chain couples TRBV7-9 to TRBJ2-1; no definite D call. V was pared by 5 bases and J by 6 bases, with 14 bases between. The CDR3 runs to 14 residues. The germline gives CDR1 SEHNR, CDR2 FQNEAQ (reference sequence). The CDR3 sequence is CASSPVLGSNEQFF. The CDR3 DNA reads as TGTGCCAGCAGCCCTGTTTTAGGCAGCAATGAGCAGTTCTTC.

There are a few counts of this clonotype. Germline is not matched at one junction end, which may reflect a read error. This sequence joins TRBV7-7 and TRBJ2-3; no reliable D call. This CDR3 region has 14 residues. CDR1 SSHAT and CDR2 FNYEAQ come from the germline V gene (reference sequence). The CDR3 bases are TGTGCTAGCAGCTTAGCAGGAGCCCCAGATACGCAGTATTTT. Translated, it gives CASSLAGAPDTQYF.

The J gene is TRBJ2-2, the V gene TRBV2; no clear D. Germline assignment: CDR1 SNHLY and CDR2 FYNNEI. V was clipped by 7 bases and J by 1 base, with 7 bases between them. CDR3 length equals 13 residues. CDR3 sequence: CASTRENTGELFF. For the CDR3, the DNA is TGTGCCAGCACCAGAGAGAACACCGGGGAGCTGTTTTTT.

This clonotype was found a few times. The DNA is omitted, as the CDR3 cannot be located on it reliably, and the CDR3 follows TCRdb's listing. The CDR3 region is CASSGVGTGNYGGTF. The gene calls are TRBV2 and TRBJ1-2; TRBD1, as called in the table, went unchecked against the DNA. The CDR3 numbers 15 amino acids, ends counted. Germline CDR1 is SNHLY and CDR2 is FYNNEI.

The chain joins TRBV7-3 to TRBJ2-1; D is perhaps TRBD1 or TRBD2 (5 bases each). The CDR3 is 14 amino acids. Deletions cut 4 bases from V and 6 bases from J, with 13 bases between. Germline loops: CDR1 SGHTA, CDR2 FQGTGA. CDR3 in DNA: TGTGCCAGCAGCTCTCCGGGGCAGAGCAATGAGCAGTTCTTC. It specifies CASSSPGQSNEQFF.

This rearrangement joins TRBV7-3 to TRBJ1-6; D is perhaps TRBD1 (5 bases). This CDR3 has 13 amino acids. CDR1 SGHTA and CDR2 FQGTGA come from the germline V gene. Deletions cut 2 bases from V and 8 bases from J, with 7 bases between. The DNA of the CDR3 is TGTGCCAGCAGCTTATCCAGGGATTCACCCCTCCACTTT. Its protein is CASSLSRDSPLHF.

The sample holds many counts of this clonotype. The V gene is TRBV4-2, the J gene TRBJ2-1; D may be TRBD2 (6 bases). V lost 0 bases to trimming and J lost 6 bases, with 9 bases between them. Germline values: CDR1 LGHNA, CDR2 YNFKEQ. This CDR3 comprises 14 residues. The CDR3 spells CASSQDGTVNEQFF. The CDR3 DNA reads as TGTGCCAGCAGCCAAGATGGGACTGTCAATGAGCAGTTCTTC.

This clonotype was seen many times. V gene TRBV4-1 combines with J gene TRBJ2-3; 8 bases map to TRBD2. This CDR3 has 15 amino acids. Germline lookup yields CDR1 MGHRA and CDR2 YSYEKL. The trim removed 0 bases at V and 4 bases at J, leaving 3 bases unmatched. The CDR3 coding sequence is TGCGCCAGCAGCCAAGACGGGGGGGGCTCAGATACGCAGTATTTT. As protein: CASSQDGGGSDTQYF.

The chain uses TRBV7-9 and TRBJ1-4; maybe TRBD1 (5 bases). The ends were cut back, 3 bases at V and 5 bases at J, with 13 bases in the middle. CDR1 and CDR2 from the germline V gene are SEHNR and FQNEAQ (reference sequence). There are 15 residues in the CDR3. The CDR3 is CASSFAQGLNEKLFF. The CDR3 coding sequence is TGTGCCAGCAGCTTCGCGCAGGGTTTAAATGAAAAACTGTTTTTT.